Presented here are 32 T cell receptor beta chains from one specimen sequenced in a study of early T cells in non-severe SARS-CoV-2 infection. TCRdb fed the 5' RACE reads into MiXCR, producing one record per CDR3 protein. The sample includes about 100,000 distinct CDR3 sequences, less than 15% of them seen just once. Source material: whole blood. The receptors were sampled from an adult who was a healthcare worker with PCR-confirmed SARS-CoV-2 infection or an uninfected control (not recorded which).

This clonotype was seen only a few times. The rearrangement uses TRBV20-1 and TRBJ2-7; 7 bases line up with TRBD1. The CDR3 has 17 residues. J was trimmed by 2 bases and V by 1 base; bases with no gene match: 14. Germline CDR1 is DFQATT and CDR2 is SNEGSKA (reference sequence). CDR3 loop: CSARVPLSGQRTYEQYF. In DNA form, the CDR3 reads TGCAGTGCTAGAGTCCCCCTTTCGGGACAGAGGACCTACGAGCAGTACTTC.

This clonotype has more than one count but fewer than ten. The CDR3 region has the DNA TGCGCCAGCTCGGGGGCGGGGGCTGGAAACATTCAGTACTTC. Its protein product is CASSGAGAGNIQYF. The chain uses TRBV4-1 and TRBJ2-4; possibly TRBD2 for D (7 bases). V shed 8 bases and J shed 6 bases, with 17 bases lying between them. The CDR3 runs to 14 residues. In germline, CDR1 is MGHRA, CDR2 YSYEKL.

This clonotype has just a few counts. The V call is TRBV20-1, the J call TRBJ1-1; D possibly corresponds to TRBD1 (5 bases). This CDR3 comprises 15 residues. Germline CDR1 DFQATT, CDR2 SNEGSKA (reference sequence). The V end lost 1 base, the J end lost 1 base, and 13 bases lay between the germline ends. CDR3 region: CSARVPGRKNTEAFF. CDR3 nucleotide sequence: TGCAGTGCTAGAGTCCCGGGACGGAAGAACACTGAAGCTTTCTTT.

This clonotype was recorded a few times. This rearrangement joins TRBV5-6 to TRBJ1-4; 7 nucleotides match TRBD1. With V trimmed by 4 bases and J by 6 bases, 12 bases remained unmatched. CDR1 and CDR2 from the germline V gene are SGHDT and YYEEEE. The CDR3 is 16 residues long. CDR3 residues: CASSPTPDRVYEKLFF. The CDR3, as DNA: TGTGCCAGCAGCCCCACGCCCGACAGGGTGTATGAAAAACTGTTTTTT.

To note about this clonotype: An end of the junction does not agree with germline; a read error may underlie this. The chain links TRBV7-2 to TRBJ2-1; no clear D. The germline gives CDR1 SGHTA, CDR2 FQGNSA. This CDR3 contains 11 residues. CDR3 protein: CVSSPPGEQFF. The CDR3 DNA reads as TGTGTCAGCAGCCCACCTGGGGAGCAGTTCTTC.

In its sample, this clonotype was seen many times. The J gene is TRBJ2-5, the V gene TRBV9; weak D call: TRBD1 (5 bases). The CDR3 has 14 residues. Germline V gene data show CDR1 as SGDLS and CDR2 as YYNGEE. Trimming pared 3 bases from V and 0 bases from J, leaving 9 bases between. As DNA, the CDR3 is TGTGCCAGCAGCGCCCGACAGTACCAAGAGACCCAGTACTTC. Protein product: CASSARQYQETQYF.

This clonotype occurred a few times. The V and J genes are TRBV18 and TRBJ1-1; D gene unclear. Germline V gene data show CDR1 as KGHSH and CDR2 as LQKENI. V lost 2 bases and J 5 bases, leaving 9 bases between the germline ends. There are 13 residues in the CDR3. The CDR3 sequence is CASSPMLQTEAFF. DNA for the CDR3: TGTGCCAGCTCACCAATGTTGCAGACTGAAGCTTTCTTT.

This clonotype was recorded many times. This chain uses TRBV28 with TRBJ1-5; weak D call: TRBD1 (5 bases). This CDR3 contains 16 residues. V lost 2 bases and J 1 base, leaving 12 bases between the germline ends. Germline V lookup: CDR1 MDHEN, CDR2 SYDVKM. CDR3 sequence: CASSLMWGGSNQPQHF. The CDR3 DNA follows: TGTGCCAGCAGTTTAATGTGGGGCGGAAGCAATCAGCCCCAGCATTTT.

The CDR3 region is CASSGSFGSIQETQYF. For the CDR3, the DNA is TGTGCCAGCAGCGGAAGTTTTGGTTCAATACAAGAGACCCAGTACTTC. The J gene is TRBJ2-5, the V gene TRBV7-9; D remains unclear. The V and J ends lost 5 bases and 2 bases respectively, with 18 bases between them. The CDR3 has 16 residues. Germline V gene lookup returns CDR1 SEHNR and CDR2 FQNEAQ (reference sequence).

CDR3: CASSYSGVTAEKLFF. CDR3 nucleotides: TGTGCCAGCAGTTACTCAGGAGTGACTGCTGAAAAACTGTTTTTT. The chain uses TRBV6-6 and TRBJ1-4; D gene uncertain. Trimming shortened V by 0 bases and J by 7 bases, and 12 bases separated the two germline ends. In germline, CDR1 is MNHNY, CDR2 SVGAGI (reference sequence). The CDR3 is 15 residues long.

This clonotype has more than one count but fewer than ten. This chain uses TRBV20-1 with TRBJ1-5, with D hard to call. This CDR3 comprises 12 residues. The ends were cut back, 5 bases at V and 2 bases at J, with 7 bases in the middle. In germline, CDR1 is DFQATT, CDR2 SNEGSKA (reference sequence). The CDR3 loop reads CSAVEGNQPQHF. Here the CDR3 DNA reads TGCAGTGCTGTGGAGGGCAATCAGCCCCAGCATTTT.

The rearrangement joins TRBV28 to TRBJ2-3; 10 bases are shared with TRBD1. CDR1 MDHEN and CDR2 SYDVKM come from the germline V gene. V gave up 8 bases and J gave up 2 bases; unmatched junction bases: 7. The CDR3 extends over 15 amino acids. CDR3 nucleotide sequence: TGTGCCAGCTCACGACAGGGGGCCTTCACAGATACGCAGTATTTT. Its translation is CASSRQGAFTDTQYF.

The rearrangement joins TRBV9 to TRBJ2-1; no clear D gene. The CDR3 is 16 residues long. Germline V gene data show CDR1 as SGDLS and CDR2 as YYNGEE. The V and J ends lost 0 bases and 12 bases respectively, with 22 bases between them. CDR3 in amino acids: CASSVETVRPGVRQFF. The CDR3 nucleotides read TGTGCCAGCAGCGTAGAAACAGTCCGACCGGGCGTTAGGCAGTTCTTC.

This clonotype was detected ten times or more. The J gene is TRBJ2-1, the V gene TRBV15, with D possibly being TRBD1 (5 bases). Germline lookup yields CDR1 LNHNV and CDR2 YYDKDF (reference sequence). V lost 6 bases and J lost 1, with 13 bases in between. The CDR3 extends over 15 amino acids. CDR3 sequence (DNA): TGTGCCACCAGTCCTCAGGGTTCATCCTACAATGAGCAGTTCTTC. It translates to CATSPQGSSYNEQFF.

Worth noting for this clonotype: At one end, the junction sequence differs from germline, possibly due to a read error. The chain is built from TRBV6-2 or TRBV6-3 and TRBJ2-7; possibly TRBD2 for D (5 bases). The germline V gene has CDR1 MNHEY and CDR2 SVGEGT. The CDR3 runs to 16 residues. The CDR3, as DNA: TGTTCCAGCAGTTACCCCGAGGGCGCGAACTCCTACGAGCAGTACTTC. Amino acids: CSSSYPEGANSYEQYF.

This clonotype was found a few times. This rearrangement joins TRBV10-3 to TRBJ2-1, with 12 bases matching TRBD2. The V and J ends lost 6 bases and 5 bases, in that order; junction bases with no gene match: 8. The CDR3 runs 16 residues. Germline V gene lookup returns CDR1 ENHRY and CDR2 SYGVKD. CDR3 sequence reads: CAIRPSGGVLDNEQFF. The CDR3 DNA reads as TGTGCCATCAGGCCTAGCGGGGGGGTATTGGACAATGAGCAGTTCTTC.

This clonotype was observed many times. The rearrangement joins TRBV11-2 to TRBJ1-1, with a tentative D call TRBD1 (6 bases). The CDR3 runs to 15 residues. Deletions cut 1 base from V and 4 bases from J, with 13 bases between. Germline CDR1 is SGHAT and CDR2 is FQNNGV. As DNA, the CDR3 is TGTGCCAGCAGCTTAGTGGGGGGCCCTCGCACTGAAGCTTTCTTT. Translated, it gives CASSLVGGPRTEAFF.

This clonotype was seen a few times. This chain joins TRBV4-2 and TRBJ2-6, with 7 bases identical to TRBD2. The CDR3 loop spans 17 amino acids. The V and J ends lost 4 bases and 0 bases, in that order; junction bases with no gene match: 6. Looked up from germline, CDR1 is LGHNA and CDR2 is YNFKEQ. CDR3 in amino acids: CASSLGGDSSGANVLTF. The CDR3 region has the DNA TGTGCCAGCAGCCTGGGGGGGGACTCCTCTGGGGCCAACGTCCTGACTTTC.

This clonotype showed up many times. The rearrangement joins TRBV10-3 to TRBJ2-1, with TRBD2 matching 10 bases. J was trimmed by 0 bases and V by 4 bases; bases with no gene match: 6. The CDR3 is made up of 17 amino acids. Germline V gene sequence: CDR1 ENHRY, CDR2 SYGVKD. CDR3 amino acids: CAISASGGSYSYNEQFF. DNA for the CDR3: TGTGCCATCAGTGCTAGCGGGGGTTCCTACTCCTACAATGAGCAGTTCTTC.

The gene calls are TRBV13 and TRBJ2-6; no clear D. V lost 6 bases and J 0 bases, leaving 9 bases between the germline ends. The CDR3 sequence is 15 residues long. Germline loops: CDR1 PRHDT, CDR2 FYEKMQ (reference sequence). CDR3 sequence reads: CASRPGNSGANVLTF. CDR3 coding DNA: TGTGCCAGCAGACCAGGTAACTCTGGGGCCAACGTCCTGACTTTC.

V usage is TRBV7-8 and J usage is TRBJ2-7, with 7 bases aligning to TRBD1. This CDR3 region has 13 residues. The germline CDR1 and CDR2 sequences are SGHVS and FQNEAQ. V lost 5 bases and J lost 6; bases outside the gene matches: 7. CDR3 DNA sequence: TGTGCCAGCAGCCCCCGACAGGGTTCCGAGCAGTACTTC. Protein product: CASSPRQGSEQYF.

This clonotype was seen at least ten times. This chain connects TRBV6-5 to TRBJ2-5; either TRBD1 or TRBD2 may fit D (5 bases each). Germline CDR1 is MNHEY and CDR2 is SVGAGI. The germline V and J ends were trimmed by 10 bases and 0 bases, with 18 bases remaining between them. The CDR3 spans 15 residues. DNA for the CDR3: TGTGCCACCCGAAGGCAAGGGGAGTACCAAGAGACCCAGTACTTC. Translation: CATRRQGEYQETQYF.

V and J are TRBV6-6 and TRBJ2-5, with 8 bases fitting TRBD1. The V and J ends lost 2 bases and 2 bases, in that order; junction bases with no gene match: 10. Germline assignment: CDR1 MNHNY and CDR2 SVGAGI (reference sequence). There are 17 residues in the CDR3. CDR3 amino acids: CASSYPPQTGDQETQYF. DNA of the CDR3: TGTGCCAGCAGTTACCCGCCTCAGACAGGGGATCAAGAGACCCAGTACTTC.

The rearrangement links TRBV27 to TRBJ1-5, with D unclear. This CDR3 is 14 amino acids long. Germline loops: CDR1 MNHEY, CDR2 SMNVEV (reference sequence). V dropped 5 bases and J dropped 0 bases, with 8 bases sitting between them. CDR3 loop: CASSTQDSNQPQHF. The CDR3 DNA reads TGTGCCAGCAGTACCCAGGATAGCAATCAGCCCCAGCATTTT.

The table lists this clonotype with a few counts. This CDR3 reads CASSLNPPGDTQYF. CDR3 DNA: TGTGCCAGCAGTTTAAACCCGCCCGGGGATACGCAGTATTTT. The chain joins TRBV28 to TRBJ2-3; D is unresolved. In germline, CDR1 is MDHEN, CDR2 SYDVKM. The CDR3 totals 14 residues. V lost 2 bases and J 6 bases, leaving 12 bases between the germline ends.

The chain recombines TRBV9 with TRBJ2-2; tentative D call: TRBD2 (6 bases). V was trimmed by 0 bases and J by 6 bases, leaving 9 bases between them. Germline V gene data show CDR1 as SGDLS and CDR2 as YYNGEE. There are 14 residues in the CDR3. The CDR3 spells CASSVEPGAGELFF. The DNA of the CDR3 is TGTGCCAGCAGCGTAGAGCCGGGGGCCGGGGAGCTGTTTTTT.

The chain uses TRBV7-8 and TRBJ2-1; D remains unclear. V gave up 0 bases and J gave up 0 bases, with 9 bases separating them. CDR1 is SGHVS, CDR2 FQNEAQ, per germline. The CDR3 is 16 residues long. DNA of the CDR3: TGTGCCAGCAGCTTAGCTTCTAAAAGCTCCTACAATGAGCAGTTCTTC. Translated: CASSLASKSSYNEQFF.

This clonotype was counted between two and nine times. V usage is TRBV6-1 and J usage is TRBJ2-1; 12 positions agree with TRBD2. With V trimmed by 11 bases and J by 6 bases, 8 bases remained unmatched. The CDR3 spans 14 residues. CDR1 and CDR2 (germline): MNHNS, SASEGT. The CDR3 sequence is CALTSGGPPNEQFF. The CDR3 DNA follows: TGTGCCCTCACTAGCGGGGGGCCCCCCAATGAGCAGTTCTTC.

The chain combines TRBV4-1 with TRBJ1-2; D is perhaps TRBD1 (5 bases). The CDR3 length is 15 residues. V was clipped by 0 bases and J by 8 bases, with 16 bases between them. Germline V lookup: CDR1 MGHRA, CDR2 YSYEKL. The CDR3 here is CASSQDPTGVWGYTF. CDR3 coding DNA: TGCGCCAGCAGCCAAGATCCTACAGGTGTTTGGGGCTACACCTTC.

This clonotype has only a few counts. The rearrangement uses TRBV6-2 or TRBV6-3 and TRBJ2-1; D uncertain. The CDR3 covers 16 residues. Between the trimmed V and J ends, which lost 4 bases and 2 bases, there was a span of 15 bases. Per the germline V gene, CDR1 is MNHEY and CDR2 is SVGEGT. This chain's CDR3 is CASSSPFRVTYNEQFF. Written as DNA, the CDR3 is TGTGCCAGCAGTTCGCCCTTTAGGGTTACCTACAATGAGCAGTTCTTC.

V usage is TRBV28 and J usage is TRBJ1-4, with D uncertain. The germline V gene has CDR1 MDHEN and CDR2 SYDVKM. Trimming pared 8 bases from V and 5 bases from J, leaving 3 bases between. The CDR3 totals 10 residues. The DNA of the CDR3 is TGTGCCAGCGGGAATGAAAAACTGTTTTTT. Translated: CASGNEKLFF.

DNA for the CDR3: TGCGCCAGCAGCCAAGATCACCTCGACGGCGGGTCACCCCTCCACTTT. It specifies CASSQDHLDGGSPLHF. V is TRBV4-3 and J is TRBJ1-6; D is ambiguous. Germline CDR1 LGHNA, CDR2 YSLEER. V dropped 0 bases and J dropped 10 bases, with 16 bases sitting between them. The CDR3 is made up of 16 amino acids.